A single sample gave rise to the 7 T cell receptor beta chains below, sequenced in a study of blood T cell repertoires in COVID-19. The data were produced by immunoSEQ multiplex PCR, yet TCRdb's version contains in-frame clones alone and is incomplete. The table has about 44,000 clones, approximately 90% seen once. The source material was peripheral blood. All receptors come from a man in his sixties or seventies with active COVID-19.

The chain carries TRBV7-9 and TRBJ2-3, with 10 bases aligning to TRBD2. V lost 4 bases to trimming and J lost 2 bases; unmatched junction nucleotides: 9. Germline assignment: CDR1 SEHNR and CDR2 FQNEAQ (reference sequence). The CDR3 is 17 residues long. Here the CDR3 DNA reads TGTGCCAGCAGCTCAGCCCTAGCGGGGGAACCCACAGATACGCAGTATTTT. It encodes CASSSALAGEPTDTQYF.

This sequence joins TRBV28 and TRBJ1-5; unclear D gene. This CDR3 has 15 residues. CDR1 and CDR2 (germline): MDHEN, SYDVKM. The V gene lost 2 bases and the J gene lost 0 bases, with 8 bases spanning the gap. In DNA form, the CDR3 reads TGTGCCAGCAGTTTAGGCGGGGATAGCAATCAGCCCCAGCATTTT. Amino acids: CASSLGGDSNQPQHF.

CDR3 amino acids: CSAGHVNEQFF. The CDR3 bases are TGCAGTGCTGGACACGTCAATGAGCAGTTCTTC. J is TRBJ2-1 and V is TRBV20-1, with a possible D match to TRBD1 (5 bases). CDR3 length: 11 amino acids. Trimming took 5 bases from V and 6 from J, leaving 8 bases between them. Germline V gives CDR1 DFQATT, CDR2 SNEGSKA (reference sequence).

This rearrangement joins TRBV6-2 or TRBV6-3 to TRBJ1-1, with TRBD1 identical over 10 bases. The length of the CDR3 is 14 residues. Germline trimming cut 2 bases from V and 11 bases from J; bases unmatched to any gene: 8. Germline CDR1 is MNHEY and CDR2 is SVGEGT. CDR3 region: CASSYATGGAGAFF. CDR3 DNA sequence: TGTGCCAGCAGTTACGCGACAGGGGGCGCCGGGGCTTTCTTT.

This clone was counted only a few times. At the DNA level, this CDR3 is encoded by other sequences in the same sample as well. J is TRBJ2-5 and V is TRBV9; D is uncertain. The CDR3 spans 14 residues. Between the trimmed V and J ends, which lost 0 bases and 1 base, there was a span of 7 bases. The germline V gene has CDR1 SGDLS and CDR2 YYNGEE. The CDR3 reads CASSVGTAQETQYF. CDR3 coding DNA: TGTGCCAGCAGCGTAGGAACAGCCCAAGAGACCCAGTACTTC.

This clone occurred once. The CDR3, as DNA: TGTGCCAGCAGCCAAGATATCGGGTTTTCGACCCAGTACTTC. This encodes CASSQDIGFSTQYF. This chain joins TRBV14 and TRBJ2-5; D not certain. The V end was cut by 0 bases, the J end by 7 bases, with 12 bases between. This CDR3 contains 14 residues. The germline gives CDR1 SGHDN, CDR2 FVKESK. Variable domain in full (rest from reference TRBV14 and TRBJ2-5): EAGVTQFPSHSVIEKGQTVTLRCDPISGHDNLYWYRRVMGKEIKFLLHFVKESKQDESGMPNNRFLAERTGGTYSTLKVQPAELEDSGVYFCASSQDIGFSTQYFGPGTRLLVL.

The chain combines TRBV12-3 or TRBV12-4 with TRBJ1-2; D gene ambiguous. V lost 5 bases to trimming and J lost 0 bases, with 4 bases between them. The CDR3 runs 12 residues. The CDR3 nucleotides are TGTGCCAGCAGTCCTACTAACTATGGCTACACCTTC. Encoded protein: CASSPTNYGYTF.